This is a list of T cell receptor beta chains from one sample in a study of T cell responses to AZD1222 COVID-19 vaccine. Profiled with immunoSEQ multiplex PCR; TCRdb holds only in-frame clones, not every one. The sample lists some 160,000 clones, more than 85% seen once, with 0.7% to 0.9% in the top ten. Here the sequenced sample was peripheral blood, taken on day 0 of AZD1222 vaccination. Receptor source: an adult in good health. CDR3s include the opening cysteine and the closing phenylalanine or tryptophan. D genes are given only for firm matches. For some rows the clone size is stated as once, few or many, or as a class when expanded; others skip it.

d_gene	v_gene	j_gene	abundance	CDR3nt	CDR3aa
.	TRBV7-3	TRBJ1-1	.	TGTGCCAGCAGACGGACAAGTGAGAACACTGAAGCTTTCTTT	CASRRTSENTEAFF
TRBD1	TRBV4-1	TRBJ1-6	once	TGCGCCAGCAGCCAGCCCGGGACAGGAAGTAATTCACCCCTCCACTTT	CASSQPGTGSNSPLHF
.	TRBV7-6	TRBJ2-6	.	TGTGCCAGCAGCTTAGGGGTCTCTGGGGCCAACGTCCTGACTTTC	CASSLGVSGANVLTF
.	TRBV5-1	TRBJ2-1	.	TGCGCCAGCAGCTTGAAGAGAGGCGCGTCCTACAATGAGCAGTTCTTC	CASSLKRGASYNEQFF
TRBD1	TRBV10-3	TRBJ2-1	.	TGTGCCATCAGTGAGTCGGGACAGTCGTACAATGAGCAGTTCTTC	CAISESGQSYNEQFF
.	TRBV5-1	TRBJ2-5	.	TGCGCCAGCAGCTTGGGTGTGACTAACCAAGAGACCCAGTACTTC	CASSLGVTNQETQYF
TRBD1	TRBV5-1	TRBJ1-4	.	TGCGCCAGCAGCTTGGCGAGGACAGGGCCTAATGAAAAACTGTTTTTT	CASSLARTGPNEKLFF
.	TRBV7-9	TRBJ1-2	.	TGTGCCAGCAGCTTAGGGATTGCGGGGGTCTATGGCTACACCTTC	CASSLGIAGVYGYTF
.	TRBV29-1	TRBJ2-3	once	TGCAGCGTTGAAGGCCGCTCGCAGGGCCCAGATACGCAGTATTTT	CSVEGRSQGPDTQYF
TRBD1	TRBV13	TRBJ2-1	.	TGTGCCAGCAGCTTAGTGGGGACAGCAAATGAGCAGTTCTTC	CASSLVGTANEQFF